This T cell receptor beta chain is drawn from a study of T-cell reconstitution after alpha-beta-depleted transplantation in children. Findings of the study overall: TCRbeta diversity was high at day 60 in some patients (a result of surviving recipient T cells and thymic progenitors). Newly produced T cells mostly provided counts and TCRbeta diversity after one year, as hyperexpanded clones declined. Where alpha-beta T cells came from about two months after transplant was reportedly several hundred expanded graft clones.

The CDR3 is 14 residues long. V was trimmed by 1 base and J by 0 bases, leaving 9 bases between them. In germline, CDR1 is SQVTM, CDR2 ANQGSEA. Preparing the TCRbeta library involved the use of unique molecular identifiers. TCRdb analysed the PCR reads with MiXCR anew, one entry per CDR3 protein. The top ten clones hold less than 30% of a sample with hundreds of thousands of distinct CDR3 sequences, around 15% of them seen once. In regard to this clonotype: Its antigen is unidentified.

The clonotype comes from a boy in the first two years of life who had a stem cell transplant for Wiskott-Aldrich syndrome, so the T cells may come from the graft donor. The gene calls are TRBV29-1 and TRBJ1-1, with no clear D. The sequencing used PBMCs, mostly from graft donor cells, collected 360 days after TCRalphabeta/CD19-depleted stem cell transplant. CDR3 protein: CSVEGRLLNTEAFF. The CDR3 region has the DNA TGCAGCGTTGAAGGGCGACTGTTGAACACTGAAGCTTTCTTT.